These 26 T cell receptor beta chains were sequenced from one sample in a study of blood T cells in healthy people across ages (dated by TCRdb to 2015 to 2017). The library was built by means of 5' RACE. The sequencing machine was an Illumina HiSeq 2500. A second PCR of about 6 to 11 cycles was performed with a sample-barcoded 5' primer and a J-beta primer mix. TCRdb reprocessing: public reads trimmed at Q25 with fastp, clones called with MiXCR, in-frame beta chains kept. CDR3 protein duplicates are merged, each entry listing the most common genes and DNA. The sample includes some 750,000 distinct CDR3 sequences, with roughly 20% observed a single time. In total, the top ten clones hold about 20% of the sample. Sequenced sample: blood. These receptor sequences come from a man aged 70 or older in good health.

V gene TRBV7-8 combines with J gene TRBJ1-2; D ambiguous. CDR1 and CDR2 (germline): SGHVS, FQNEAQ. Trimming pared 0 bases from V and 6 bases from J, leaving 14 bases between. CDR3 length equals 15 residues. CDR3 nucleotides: TGTGCCAGCAGCTTAGCCCAGCAACTAAGGCATGGCTACACCTTC. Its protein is CASSLAQQLRHGYTF.

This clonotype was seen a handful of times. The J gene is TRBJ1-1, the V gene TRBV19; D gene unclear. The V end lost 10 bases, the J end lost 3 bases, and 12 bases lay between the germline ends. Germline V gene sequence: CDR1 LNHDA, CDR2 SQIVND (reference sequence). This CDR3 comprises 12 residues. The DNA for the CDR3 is TGTGCCATTGGTTCGAGGGACACTGAAGCTTTCTTT. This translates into CAIGSRDTEAFF. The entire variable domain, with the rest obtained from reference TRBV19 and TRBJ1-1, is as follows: DGGITQSPKYLFRKEGQNVTLSCEQNLNHDAMYWYRQDPGQGLRLIYYSQIVNDFQKGDIAEGYSVSREKKESFPLTVTSAQKNPTAFYLCAIGSRDTEAFFGQGTRLTVV.

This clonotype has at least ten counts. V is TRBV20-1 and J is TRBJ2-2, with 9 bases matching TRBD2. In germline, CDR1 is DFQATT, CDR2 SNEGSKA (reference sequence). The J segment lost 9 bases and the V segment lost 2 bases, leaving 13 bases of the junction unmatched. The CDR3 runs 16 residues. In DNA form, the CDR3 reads TGCAGTGCTAGAACCAGCGGGGGGCCGTCCGACCGGGAGCTGTTTTTT. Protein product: CSARTSGGPSDRELFF.

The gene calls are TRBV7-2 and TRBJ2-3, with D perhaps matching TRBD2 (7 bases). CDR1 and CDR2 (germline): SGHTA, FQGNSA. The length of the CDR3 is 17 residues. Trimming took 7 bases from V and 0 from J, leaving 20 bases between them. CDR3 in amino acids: CASTRYRGGESTDTQYF. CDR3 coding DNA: TGTGCCAGCACCCGATATAGAGGGGGGGAAAGCACAGATACGCAGTATTTT.

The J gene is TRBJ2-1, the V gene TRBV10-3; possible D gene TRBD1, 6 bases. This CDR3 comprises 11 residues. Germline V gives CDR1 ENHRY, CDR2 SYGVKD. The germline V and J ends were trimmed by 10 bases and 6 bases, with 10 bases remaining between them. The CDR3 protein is CATGDLNEQFF. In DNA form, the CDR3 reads TGTGCCACAGGGGACCTCAATGAGCAGTTCTTC.

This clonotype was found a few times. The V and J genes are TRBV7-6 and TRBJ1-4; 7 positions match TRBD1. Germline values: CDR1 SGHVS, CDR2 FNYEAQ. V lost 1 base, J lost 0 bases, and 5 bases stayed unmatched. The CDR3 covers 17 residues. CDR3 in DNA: TGTGCCAGCAGCTTAGGGCAGGGGGGTGCAACTAATGAAAAACTGTTTTTT. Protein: CASSLGQGGATNEKLFF.

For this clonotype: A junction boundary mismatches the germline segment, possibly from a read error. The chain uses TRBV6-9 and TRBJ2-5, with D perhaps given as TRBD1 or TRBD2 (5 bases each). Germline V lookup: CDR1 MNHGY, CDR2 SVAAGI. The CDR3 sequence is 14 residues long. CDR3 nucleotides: TGTGCCGGTCCCAGGGTTGGGGACCAAGAGCCCCAGTACTTC. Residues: CAGPRVGDQEPQYF.

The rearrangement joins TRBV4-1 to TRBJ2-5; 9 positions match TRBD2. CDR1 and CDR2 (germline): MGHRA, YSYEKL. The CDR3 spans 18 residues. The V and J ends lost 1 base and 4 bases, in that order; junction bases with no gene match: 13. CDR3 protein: CASSQVILGRGGLETQYF. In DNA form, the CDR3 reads TGCGCCAGCAGCCAAGTAATTTTGGGGCGGGGGGGCCTAGAGACCCAGTACTTC.

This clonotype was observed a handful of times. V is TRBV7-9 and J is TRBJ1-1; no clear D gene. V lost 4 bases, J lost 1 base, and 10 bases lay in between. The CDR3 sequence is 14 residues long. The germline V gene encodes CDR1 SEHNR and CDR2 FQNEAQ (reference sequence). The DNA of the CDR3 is TGTGCCAGCAGCTCTAAAGGGCGGAACACTGAAGCTTTCTTT. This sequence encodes CASSSKGRNTEAFF.

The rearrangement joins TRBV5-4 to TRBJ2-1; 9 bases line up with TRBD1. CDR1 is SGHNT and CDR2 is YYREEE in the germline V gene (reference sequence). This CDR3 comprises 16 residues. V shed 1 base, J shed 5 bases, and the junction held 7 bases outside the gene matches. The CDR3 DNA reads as TGTGCCAGCAGCTTGCGTCGGGACAGGGAACACAATGAGCAGTTCTTC. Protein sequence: CASSLRRDREHNEQFF.

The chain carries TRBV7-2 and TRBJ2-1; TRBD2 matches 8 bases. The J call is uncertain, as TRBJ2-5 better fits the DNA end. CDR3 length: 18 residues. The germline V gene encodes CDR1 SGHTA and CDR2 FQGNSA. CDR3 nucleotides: TGTGCCAGCAGCTTAAGGATCAAGGCGGGGGGTTTGAGGGAGACCCAGTACTTC. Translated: CASSLRIKAGGLRETQYF.

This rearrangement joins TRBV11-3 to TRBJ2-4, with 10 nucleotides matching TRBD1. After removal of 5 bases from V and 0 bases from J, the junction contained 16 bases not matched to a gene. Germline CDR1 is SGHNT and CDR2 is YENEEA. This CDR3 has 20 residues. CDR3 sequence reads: CASSPQWGTGATLAKNIQYF. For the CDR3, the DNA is TGTGCCAGCAGCCCCCAATGGGGGACAGGGGCAACTCTAGCCAAAAACATTCAGTACTTC. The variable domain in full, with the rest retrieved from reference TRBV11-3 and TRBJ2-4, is EAGVVQSPRYKIIEKKQPVAFWCNPISGHNTLYWYLQNLGQGPELLIRYENEEAVDDSQLPKDRFSAERLKGVDSTLKIQPAELGDSAVYLCASSPQWGTGATLAKNIQYFGAGTRLSVL.

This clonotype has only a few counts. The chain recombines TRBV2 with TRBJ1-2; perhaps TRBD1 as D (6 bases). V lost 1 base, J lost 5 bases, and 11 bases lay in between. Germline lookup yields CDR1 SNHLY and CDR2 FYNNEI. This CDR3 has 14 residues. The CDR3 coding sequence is TGTGCCAGCAGTGAAGGGGGGCGTCCTTATGGCTACACCTTC. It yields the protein CASSEGGRPYGYTF.

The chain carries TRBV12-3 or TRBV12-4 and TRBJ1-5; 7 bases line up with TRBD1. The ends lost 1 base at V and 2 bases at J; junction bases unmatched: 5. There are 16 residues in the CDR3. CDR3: CASSLGAGTGNQPQHF. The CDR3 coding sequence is TGTGCCAGCAGTTTAGGTGCAGGGACAGGCAATCAGCCCCAGCATTTT.

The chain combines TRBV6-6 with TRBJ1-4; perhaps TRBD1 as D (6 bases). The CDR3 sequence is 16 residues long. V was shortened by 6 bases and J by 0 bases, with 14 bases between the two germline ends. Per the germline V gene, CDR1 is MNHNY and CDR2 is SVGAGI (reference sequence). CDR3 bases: TGTGCCAGCAGACAGGGACATTATGCAACTAATGAAAAACTGTTTTTT. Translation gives CASRQGHYATNEKLFF.

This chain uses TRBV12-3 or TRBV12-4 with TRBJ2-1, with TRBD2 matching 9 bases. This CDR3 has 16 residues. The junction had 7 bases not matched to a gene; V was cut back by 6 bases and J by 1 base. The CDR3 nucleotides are TGTGCCAGCAGCCCCAGACTAGCGGATTCCTACAATGAGCAGTTCTTC. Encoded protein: CASSPRLADSYNEQFF.

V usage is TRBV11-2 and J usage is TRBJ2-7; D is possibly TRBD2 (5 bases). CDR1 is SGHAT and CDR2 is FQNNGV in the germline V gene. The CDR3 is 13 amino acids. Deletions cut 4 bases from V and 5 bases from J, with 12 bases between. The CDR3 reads CASSSPTSDEQYF. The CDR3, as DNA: TGTGCCAGCAGCTCTCCTACTAGTGACGAGCAGTACTTC.

CDR3 sequence reads: CASSPGTGRNNQPQHF. The DNA for the CDR3 is TGTGCCAGCAGTCCCGGGACAGGGCGAAACAATCAGCCCCAGCATTTT. This chain uses TRBV27 with TRBJ1-5; 9 bases are a match to TRBD1. V lost 5 bases to trimming and J lost 3 bases; unmatched junction nucleotides: 8. CDR3 length: 16 amino acids. Germline CDR1 is MNHEY and CDR2 is SMNVEV (reference sequence).

The CDR3 DNA reads as TGTGCCAGCAGCCAAGAAATCAGGGGGAATGAAAAACTGTTTTTT. This gives the protein CASSQEIRGNEKLFF. The rearrangement joins TRBV4-2 to TRBJ1-4; 7 bases agree with TRBD1. J gave up 5 bases and V 0 bases, and 3 bases lay outside the gene matches. Germline V gives CDR1 LGHNA, CDR2 YNFKEQ. The CDR3 is 15 residues long.

In DNA, the CDR3 is TGCAGTGCTCGTCGATGGGGGCAAGGTGCGGATACGCAGTATTTT. Translated: CSARRWGQGADTQYF. The chain has TRBV20-1 and TRBJ2-3; D is possibly TRBD1 (6 bases). Germline V gene data show CDR1 as DFQATT and CDR2 as SNEGSKA (reference sequence). The V end was cut by 5 bases, the J end by 6 bases, with 21 bases between. This CDR3 comprises 15 residues.

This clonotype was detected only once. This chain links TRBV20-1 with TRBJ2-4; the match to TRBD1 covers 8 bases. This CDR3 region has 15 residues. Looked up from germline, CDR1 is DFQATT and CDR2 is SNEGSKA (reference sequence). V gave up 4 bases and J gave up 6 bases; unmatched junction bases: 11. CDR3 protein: CSATIDRGLGNIQYF. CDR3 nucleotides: TGCAGTGCTACTATAGACAGGGGTTTGGGAAACATTCAGTACTTC.

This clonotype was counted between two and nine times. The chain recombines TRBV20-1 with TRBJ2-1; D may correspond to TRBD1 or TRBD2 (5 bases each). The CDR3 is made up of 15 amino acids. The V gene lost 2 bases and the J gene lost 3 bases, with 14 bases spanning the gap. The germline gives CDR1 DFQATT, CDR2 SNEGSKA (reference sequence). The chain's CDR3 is CSARSQTGLYNEQFF. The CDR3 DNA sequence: TGCAGTGCTAGATCCCAAACGGGGCTCTACAATGAGCAGTTCTTC.

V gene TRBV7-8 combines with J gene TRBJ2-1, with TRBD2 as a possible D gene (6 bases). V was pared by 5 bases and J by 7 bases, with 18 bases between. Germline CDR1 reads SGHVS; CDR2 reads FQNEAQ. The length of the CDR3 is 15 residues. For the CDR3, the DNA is TGTGCCAGCAGCGCGCCCCGGGGGATCGGGAATGAGCAGTTCTTC. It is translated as CASSAPRGIGNEQFF.

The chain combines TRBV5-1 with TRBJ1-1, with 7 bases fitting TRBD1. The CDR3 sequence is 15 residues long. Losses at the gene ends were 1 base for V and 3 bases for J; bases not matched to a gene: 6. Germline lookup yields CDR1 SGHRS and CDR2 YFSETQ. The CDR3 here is CASSLTTGVDTEAFF. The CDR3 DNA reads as TGCGCCAGCAGCTTGACCACAGGGGTAGACACTGAAGCTTTCTTT.

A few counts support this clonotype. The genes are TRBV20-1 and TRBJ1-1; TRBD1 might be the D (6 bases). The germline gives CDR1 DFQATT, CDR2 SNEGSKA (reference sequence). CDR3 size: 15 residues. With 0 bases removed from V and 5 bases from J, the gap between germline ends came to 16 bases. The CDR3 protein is CSARDLGQGWTEAFF. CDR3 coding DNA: TGCAGTGCTAGAGATCTCGGTCAGGGGTGGACTGAAGCTTTCTTT.

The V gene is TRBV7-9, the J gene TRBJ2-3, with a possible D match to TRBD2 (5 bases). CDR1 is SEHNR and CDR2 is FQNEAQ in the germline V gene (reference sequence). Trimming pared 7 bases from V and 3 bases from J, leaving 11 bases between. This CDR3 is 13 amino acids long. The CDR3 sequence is CASKWGETDTQYF. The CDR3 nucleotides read TGTGCCAGCAAGTGGGGAGAAACAGATACGCAGTATTTT.